This T cell receptor (beta chain) was found in a study of T cells in Graves' hyperthyroidism and ophthalmopathy. The source material, RNA transcripts, was used to amplify TCR beta CDR3 regions. TCR CDR3 regions were first amplified by RT-PCR with HTBI primers. Each CDR3 protein gets one entry after TCRdb re-called the multiplex PCR reads with MiXCR. This table holds about 380,000 distinct CDR3 sequences, about 15% found once. Trimming pared 5 bases from V and 1 base from J, leaving 12 bases between. The CDR3 consists of 14 residues. Looked up from germline, CDR1 is SGHTA and CDR2 is FQGNSA. This clonotype was recorded many times.

Sample: blood. The sequence was collected from a woman aged 55 to 70 with Graves' hyperthyroidism. V is TRBV7-2 and J is TRBJ2-7, with D tentatively TRBD1 (6 bases). In DNA form, the CDR3 reads TGTGCCAGCAGCAACCTTGACAGGTCCTACGAGCAGTACTTC. The encoded protein is CASSNLDRSYEQYF.